This T cell receptor (beta chain) was profiled in a study of prognosis after radiotherapy for stage I lung cancer. At the level of the study: Enrollment of stage I non-small cell lung cancer patients ran from April 2018 to early 2019. In roughly 15 patients the disease was a newly diagnosed primary stage I lung tumor, whereas 4 to 6 had oligometastatic NSCLC following surgical resection of the primary tumor. In total, approximately 13 men and six or seven women took part as patients, aged roughly 50 to 84 with a median of about 70 years.

On this clonotype: With a far larger clone one base away, a read error is the likely cause.

Genomic DNA served as the source from which two-round multiplex PCR generated TCR beta CDR3 amplicons. First-round PCR employed TRBV- and TRBJ-specific primers for each gene. TCRdb fed the multiplex PCR reads into MiXCR, producing one record per CDR3 protein. The repertoire consists of 59,000 or so distinct CDR3 sequences, with more than 20% occurring once and the leading ten covering about 7.5%. Germline lookup yields CDR1 MNHEY and CDR2 SVGEGT. Trimming removed 5 bases from V and 3 bases from J, with 17 bases in between. The CDR3 runs to 15 residues. Sequences were derived from PBMCs, sampled before or after stereotactic body radiation therapy (not recorded which). The chain couples TRBV6-2 or TRBV6-3 to TRBJ2-7; D might be TRBD2 (5 bases). The source of this sequence is a donor over 45 with non-small cell lung cancer. The CDR3 here is CASSDVEAIFYEQYF. DNA for the CDR3: TGTGCCAGCAGTGATGTGGAGGCAATATTCTACGAGCAGTACTTC.